These 30 T cell receptor beta chains originate from one sample sequenced in a study of T cells in Graves' hyperthyroidism and ophthalmopathy. Amplification of TCR beta CDR3 regions was performed using RNA transcripts as template. HTBI primers were used for first-round RT-PCR of the TCR CDR3. Via MiXCR, TCRdb re-called the multiplex PCR reads, giving one row per CDR3 protein. The data hold about 280,000 distinct CDR3 sequences, with less than 30% observed a single time. The sequenced sample consisted of blood. These receptors came from a man aged 35-49 years with Graves' hyperthyroidism that later progressed to Graves' ophthalmopathy.

This clonotype was detected ten times or more. This chain connects TRBV27 to TRBJ2-5; 7 bases match TRBD1. Germline lookup yields CDR1 MNHEY and CDR2 SMNVEV (reference sequence). The CDR3 covers 16 residues. V shed 4 bases, J shed 5 bases, and the junction held 13 bases outside the gene matches. CDR3: CASSSEGQPVWETQYF. In DNA form, the CDR3 reads TGTGCCAGCAGTTCTGAGGGACAGCCAGTATGGGAGACCCAGTACTTC.

Ten or more counts support this clonotype. The CDR3 loop is CASSLVRSGGDIQYF. The CDR3 DNA reads as TGTGCCAGCAGCTTAGTACGATCGGGCGGGGACATTCAGTACTTC. V is TRBV13 and J is TRBJ2-4, with D possibly matching TRBD2 (6 bases). V lost 1 base to trimming and J lost 8 bases, with 15 bases between them. Germline lookup yields CDR1 PRHDT and CDR2 FYEKMQ (reference sequence). This CDR3 region has 15 residues.

This clonotype was seen ten or more times. The CDR3 coding sequence is TGTGCCAGCAGCCTACAGGGGTTAAGCCAGCCCCAGCATTTT. As protein: CASSLQGLSQPQHF. V is TRBV5-6 and J is TRBJ1-5; 7 bases are a match to TRBD1. Germline trimming cut 4 bases from V and 7 bases from J; bases unmatched to any gene: 8. Germline CDR1 reads SGHDT; CDR2 reads YYEEEE. CDR3 size: 14 residues.

The sample holds many counts of this clonotype. V and J are TRBV18 and TRBJ1-1; 7 bases match TRBD1. CDR1 and CDR2 (germline): KGHSH, LQKENI. The CDR3 contains 16 residues. The ends lost 6 bases at V and 7 bases at J; junction bases unmatched: 17. In DNA form, the CDR3 reads TGTGCCAGCTCCACGGACAAGGGACAGACCTTAAATGAAGCTTTCTTT. Its translation: CASSTDKGQTLNEAFF.

The chain links TRBV12-3 or TRBV12-4 to TRBJ2-7; 7 bases are shared with TRBD2. Losses at the gene ends were 6 bases for V and 7 bases for J; bases not matched to a gene: 15. This CDR3 contains 15 residues. The CDR3 sequence: CASSVVASGSGEQYF. The CDR3, as DNA: TGTGCCAGCAGCGTGGTGGCTAGCGGTTCGGGGGAGCAGTACTTC.

This clonotype was recorded at least ten times. CDR3 loop: CASTLPLREPPEETQYF. The CDR3 DNA is TGCGCCAGCACCCTCCCCCTGCGGGAGCCCCCCGAAGAGACCCAGTACTTC. V and J are TRBV10-1 and TRBJ2-5, with 7 bases lining up with TRBD2. The CDR3 spans 17 residues. The ends lost 7 bases at V and 3 bases at J; junction bases unmatched: 17. CDR1 and CDR2 from the germline V gene are WNHNN and SYGVQD (reference sequence).

Many counts were recorded for this clonotype. This chain connects TRBV2 to TRBJ2-2; D gene ambiguous. V lost 4 bases and J 1 base, leaving 4 bases between the germline ends. Germline V gene lookup returns CDR1 SNHLY and CDR2 FYNNEI. The CDR3 is 13 amino acids. The CDR3 nucleotides are TGTGCCAGCAGTGGAAGGAACACCGGGGAGCTGTTTTTT. Translating it yields CASSGRNTGELFF.

In its sample, this clonotype was seen a few times. The chain is built from TRBV27 and TRBJ1-1, with no clear D. Germline CDR1 and CDR2: MNHEY and SMNVEV (reference sequence). This CDR3 comprises 17 residues. With 5 bases removed from V and 1 base from J, the gap between germline ends came to 20 bases. The CDR3 coding sequence is TGTGCCAGCAGTGGATCCACGTGGTGGAGTTCGAACACTGAAGCTTTCTTT. It yields the protein CASSGSTWWSSNTEAFF.

About this clonotype itself: This may arise from a read error, as a much more abundant clone is one base away. J is TRBJ1-3 and V is TRBV7-8; D remains unclear. V dropped 5 bases and J dropped 4 bases, with 3 bases sitting between them. CDR1 is SGHVS and CDR2 is FQNEAQ in the germline V gene. The CDR3 has 11 amino acids. CDR3 amino acids: CASSQGNTIYF. The CDR3 coding sequence is TGTGCCAGCAGCCAAGGAAACACCATATATTTT. Full variable domain (rest looked up from reference TRBV7-8 and TRBJ1-3): GAGVSQSPRYKVAKRGQDVALRCDPISGHVSLFWYQQALGQGPEFLTYFQNEAQLDKSGLPSDRFFAERPEGSVSTLKIQRTQQEDSAVYLCASSQGNTIYFGEGSWLTVV.

This clonotype appeared many times. This sequence joins TRBV7-2 and TRBJ2-5; no clear D gene. Germline CDR1 is SGHTA and CDR2 is FQGNSA. V lost 1 base and J lost 5, with 11 bases in between. The CDR3 contains 14 residues. The CDR3 loop is CASSLDRDKETQYF. The DNA for the CDR3 is TGTGCCAGCAGCTTAGATCGTGATAAGGAGACCCAGTACTTC.

This clonotype appeared many times. The chain couples TRBV27 to TRBJ1-2; TRBD1 agrees at 8 bases. The germline CDR1 and CDR2 sequences are MNHEY and SMNVEV (reference sequence). Germline trimming cut 6 bases from V and 5 bases from J; bases unmatched to any gene: 5. This CDR3 is built from 13 residues. DNA for the CDR3: TGTGCCAGCAGGACAGGGGAATCGTATGGCTACACCTTC. Protein product: CASRTGESYGYTF.

This clonotype was found many times. V and J are TRBV27 and TRBJ2-2; 12 bases match TRBD2. The V segment lost 6 bases and the J segment 5 bases; nucleotides outside the gene matches: 10. The length of the CDR3 is 17 residues. Looked up from germline, CDR1 is MNHEY and CDR2 is SMNVEV (reference sequence). CDR3 residues: CASSWASGRAGTGELFF. In DNA form, the CDR3 reads TGTGCCAGCAGCTGGGCTAGCGGGAGGGCCGGGACCGGGGAGCTGTTTTTT.

This clonotype has more than one count but fewer than ten. J is TRBJ2-5 and V is TRBV7-2; D not resolved. Deletions cut 5 bases from V and 5 bases from J, with 12 bases between. The germline V gene has CDR1 SGHTA and CDR2 FQGNSA. CDR3 length: 13 amino acids. CDR3 sequence reads: CASSPVGRETQYF. In DNA, the CDR3 is TGTGCCAGCAGCCCGGTCGGTCGGGAGACCCAGTACTTC.

This clonotype was seen repeatedly, ten times or more. J is TRBJ2-7 and V is TRBV5-1; 8 bases fit TRBD1. Germline V gives CDR1 SGHRS, CDR2 YFSETQ. This CDR3 has 16 amino acids. J lost 4 bases, V lost 1 base, and 10 bases had no gene match. CDR3 in DNA: TGCGCCAGCAGCTTGAGGGTGGCAGGGGGCGGTTACGAGCAGTACTTC. This codes for CASSLRVAGGGYEQYF. The full variable domain, in which reference TRBV5-1 and TRBJ2-7 provide the parts outside the CDR3, is KAGVTQTPRYLIKTRGQQVTLSCSPISGHRSVSWYQQTPGQGLQFLFEYFSETQRNKGNFPGRFSGRQFSNSRSEMNVSTLELGDSALYLCASSLRVAGGGYEQYFGPGTRLTVT.

This clonotype was recorded at least ten times. The V and J genes are TRBV12-3 or TRBV12-4 and TRBJ2-2; D gene uncertain. The ends were cut back, 11 bases at V and 3 bases at J, with 13 bases in the middle. This CDR3 comprises 13 residues. The CDR3 DNA reads as TGTGCCTGCTTGGCGGTCCACACCGGGGAGCTGTTTTTT. Its protein product is CACLAVHTGELFF.

This clonotype has ten or more counts. The V and J genes are TRBV7-8 and TRBJ1-2; 8 nucleotides align to TRBD1. Germline V CDR1 and CDR2: SGHVS, FQNEAQ. V lost 5 bases, J lost 8 bases, and 13 bases stayed unmatched. This CDR3 is 15 amino acids long. CDR3 sequence reads: CASSARSGTGEGYTF. The CDR3 DNA reads as TGTGCCAGCAGCGCTCGGTCCGGGACAGGTGAAGGCTACACCTTC.

This clonotype was seen only a few times. The chain links TRBV12-3 or TRBV12-4 to TRBJ1-1; 9 bases are shared with TRBD1. V was pared by 7 bases and J by 5 bases, with 5 bases of the junction left unmatched. CDR3 length equals 13 residues. The CDR3 reads CASKTGGRTEAFF. Written as DNA, the CDR3 is TGTGCCAGCAAAACAGGGGGCCGGACTGAAGCTTTCTTT.

This clonotype was detected only a few times. This chain connects TRBV6-1 to TRBJ2-5; no definite D call. This CDR3 is 14 amino acids long. The V gene's germline CDR1 is MNHNS and CDR2 SASEGT. V lost 6 bases, J lost 4 bases, and 15 bases lay in between. Here the CDR3 DNA reads TGTGCCAGCAGGCCCGAACAGTATCCAGAGACCCAGTACTTC. Protein product: CASRPEQYPETQYF.

V gene TRBV6-1 combines with J gene TRBJ2-7, with 7 bases that match TRBD1. After removal of 5 bases from V and 1 base from J, the junction contained 5 bases not matched to a gene. This CDR3 spans 14 amino acids. CDR1 and CDR2 from the germline V gene are MNHNS and SASEGT. The CDR3 DNA sequence: TGTGCCAGCAGTCCGCAGACAGGGTCCTACGAGCAGTACTTC. As protein: CASSPQTGSYEQYF.

This chain connects TRBV2 to TRBJ2-5; a possible D gene is TRBD2 (5 bases). CDR1 is SNHLY, CDR2 FYNNEI, per germline. Trimming took 4 bases from V and 4 from J, leaving 10 bases between them. This CDR3 is built from 13 residues. The CDR3 region has the DNA TGTGCCAGCAGTGTCGGACTTAGAGAGACCCAGTACTTC. It yields the protein CASSVGLRETQYF.

There are many counts of this clonotype. The chain links TRBV30 to TRBJ2-7, with TRBD2 matching over 8 bases. Germline V gene lookup returns CDR1 GTSNPN and CDR2 SVGIG (reference sequence). The CDR3 loop spans 15 amino acids. The junction had 6 bases not matched to a gene; V was cut back by 1 base and J by 1 base. The CDR3 loop reads CAWSDLPSGSYEQYF. The CDR3 DNA follows: TGTGCCTGGAGTGACCTCCCTAGCGGGTCCTACGAGCAGTACTTC.

This chain links TRBV28 with TRBJ2-3; D unresolved. CDR1 and CDR2 (germline): MDHEN, SYDVKM. The V end lost 5 bases, the J end lost 11 bases, and 23 bases lay between the germline ends. CDR3 size: 15 residues. CDR3 protein: CASSGSFGDSVRQYF. In DNA, the CDR3 is TGTGCCAGCAGTGGAAGCTTTGGCGACTCCGTTAGGCAGTATTTT. Together with reference TRBV28 and TRBJ2-3, the CDR3 gives the full variable domain: DVKVTQSSRYLVKRTGEKVFLECVQDMDHENMFWYRQDPGLGLRLIYFSYDVKMKEKGDIPEGYSVSREKKERFSLILESASTNQTSMYLCASSGSFGDSVRQYFGPGTRLTVL.

The V call is TRBV28, the J call TRBJ1-2; D is perhaps TRBD1 (6 bases). The germline V gene encodes CDR1 MDHEN and CDR2 SYDVKM. The V end lost 6 bases, the J end lost 2 bases, and 16 bases lay between the germline ends. There are 15 residues in the CDR3. The CDR3 DNA follows: TGTGCCAGCAGCGCTCCCCGGACAGCGAACTATGGCTACACCTTC. It specifies CASSAPRTANYGYTF.

The chain recombines TRBV7-8 with TRBJ1-1; 7 bases agree with TRBD1. The V and J ends lost 5 bases and 14 bases, in that order; junction bases with no gene match: 11. This CDR3 is built from 12 residues. CDR1 and CDR2 (germline): SGHVS, FQNEAQ. The CDR3 here is CASSAGDSYRFF. The CDR3 DNA follows: TGTGCCAGCAGCGCTGGGGACAGTTATAGATTCTTT. The entire variable domain, with the rest obtained from reference TRBV7-8 and TRBJ1-1, is as follows: GAGVSQSPRYKVAKRGQDVALRCDPISGHVSLFWYQQALGQGPEFLTYFQNEAQLDKSGLPSDRFFAERPEGSVSTLKIQRTQQEDSAVYLCASSAGDSYRFFGQGTRLTVV.

The chain recombines TRBV6-1 with TRBJ2-7, with TRBD2 identical over 8 bases. Germline CDR1 MNHNS, CDR2 SASEGT. The CDR3 runs to 14 residues. Losses at the gene ends were 7 bases for V and 2 bases for J; bases not matched to a gene: 7. The DNA for the CDR3 is TGTGCCAGCACCCGCGGGGGGTTAACCTACGAGCAGTACTTC. Amino acid sequence: CASTRGGLTYEQYF.

The chain recombines TRBV5-1 with TRBJ2-7; 9 nucleotides agree with TRBD2. This CDR3 has 15 amino acids. V was pared by 4 bases and J by 7 bases, with 12 bases of the junction left unmatched. Germline loops: CDR1 SGHRS, CDR2 YFSETQ. CDR3 sequence (DNA): TGCGCCAGCAGCAGATCCGGGACTAGCACGAGTGAGCAGTACTTC. Residues: CASSRSGTSTSEQYF.

The chain employs TRBV10-3 and TRBJ2-5; 7 positions match TRBD2. Germline loops: CDR1 ENHRY, CDR2 SYGVKD. The CDR3 length is 15 residues. V lost 2 bases and J lost 4; bases outside the gene matches: 7. Written as DNA, the CDR3 is TGTGCCATCAGTGAGGGGGGGGAACCGTCAGAGACCCAGTACTTC. This codes for CAISEGGEPSETQYF.

The sample holds many counts of this clonotype. The chain employs TRBV30 and TRBJ1-3; 7 bases are a match to TRBD1. CDR1 and CDR2 (germline): GTSNPN, SVGIG (reference sequence). The V segment lost 0 bases and the J segment 0 bases; nucleotides outside the gene matches: 5. CDR3 size: 16 residues. CDR3 in amino acids: CAWSVPGGSSGNTIYF. The CDR3 DNA sequence: TGTGCCTGGAGTGTACCAGGGGGGAGCTCTGGAAACACCATATATTTT.

This clonotype was observed at least ten times. The V gene is TRBV2, the J gene TRBJ2-7, with D tentatively TRBD1 (6 bases). This CDR3 comprises 13 residues. Germline CDR1 and CDR2: SNHLY and FYNNEI. Trimming shortened V by 5 bases and J by 5 bases, and 13 bases separated the two germline ends. The CDR3 nucleotides read TGTGCCAGCAGTAAAGACAGGACTGACGAGCAGTACTTC. It yields the protein CASSKDRTDEQYF.

In this sample, this clonotype turned up many times. At one end the junction does not follow the germline gene, possibly because of a read error. V gene TRBV19 combines with J gene TRBJ2-7; the match to TRBD1 covers 9 bases. Germline assignment: CDR1 LNHDA and CDR2 SQIVND (reference sequence). This CDR3 is 14 amino acids long. CDR3 bases: TGTGCCAGCCGACCGGGACAGGGTGTCTACAAGCAGTACTTC. It codes for CASRPGQGVYKQYF.